Given below is one T cell receptor beta chain in context. The data derive from a study of cytomegalovirus exposure and HLA in healthy donors. Trimming stripped 1 base from V and 3 bases from J, with 12 bases between. In germline, CDR1 is LGHNA, CDR2 YSLEER. The CDR3 length is 15 residues. The PCR contained 60 Vbeta and 13 Jbeta primers. Sequenced by immunoSEQ multiplex PCR; TCRdb stores in-frame clones only, minus some. The profile shows some 150,000 clones, 72% of them singletons. Sequencing was performed on PBMCs. This chain joins TRBV4-3 and TRBJ1-1; D call uncertain. The sequence was obtained from a human donor in good health. The CDR3: CASSQVLWGDTEAFF. CDR3 DNA: TGCGCCAGCAGCCAAGTTCTGTGGGGAGACACTGAAGCTTTCTTT.